This T cell receptor beta chain was identified in a study of shared clonotypes between healthy human individuals. General study findings and limits: Sampling involved blood alone; tissue repertoires likely differ.

A remark on this clone: Its specificity is unknown.

V lost 0 bases, J lost 8 bases, and 4 bases stayed unmatched. CDR1 and CDR2 from the germline V gene are SGHDN and FVKESK. The CDR3 has 17 amino acids. Approximately 30,000 T cell genomes (around 310 ng DNA) went into each PBMC replicate. Profiling relied on immunoSEQ multiplex PCR, and the TCRdb table lists in-frame clones only, not all of them. The data contain about 490,000 clones, less than 80% of them singletons. For unsorted samples, genomic DNA was extracted from about 90 million PBMCs. The V gene is TRBV14, the J gene TRBJ2-1; 16 nucleotides match TRBD2. Sequenced input: PBMCs. The receptor comes from a woman aged 40 to 50 in good health. Some clones in this sample may be carry-over from other donors' samples. Here the CDR3 reads CASSQEGLAGGLYEQFF. The CDR3 DNA reads as TGTGCCAGCAGCCAAGAGGGACTAGCGGGAGGGTTGTATGAGCAGTTCTTC.